This T cell receptor beta chain was profiled in a study of T cells in Graves' hyperthyroidism and ophthalmopathy (dated by TCRdb to the late 2010s). The study in broad terms: A discovery cohort of fewer than 110 patients, 43 with Graves' ophthalmopathy and 55 to 65 with stable Graves' hyperthyroidism, was used to find distinguishing TCR V-J signatures. Whether ophthalmopathy could be predicted prospectively was tested in an independent validation cohort made up of 18 to 20 hyperthyroidism patients plus 17 patients who later progressed to ophthalmopathy. The approximately 100 discovery patients were randomly divided into training and test sets at a 7:3 ratio. The study also compared thyroid tissue and blood T-cell repertoires from a handful of Graves' hyperthyroidism patients. Once sampling was done, hyperthyroidism patients were given methimazole at a starting dose of 30 mg daily, whereas ophthalmopathy patients were given high-dose intravenous methylprednisolone. According to the paper, TCR Vbeta CDR3 sequencing was carried out on about 140 peripheral blood samples, which came from approximately 41 ophthalmopathy, 80 or so hyperthyroidism and approximately 17 progressor patients.

Stable Graves' hyperthyroidism was defined as the absence of progression to ophthalmopathy over 18 months of follow-up. The hyperthyroidism patients were between 18 and 65 years old and newly diagnosed, with a disease duration of less than 2 months. Patients with uncontrolled infections, other autoimmune diseases, pregnancy or lactation were excluded. Diagnoses were established on the basis of clinical symptoms, serum thyroxine and TRAb, thyroid ultrasound, and orbital computed tomography. Trizol reagent was used to extract total RNA, and RNA quality was then checked on an Agilent 2100 Bioanalyzer. Details on this clonotype: The clone's antigen remains unknown. Base quality data are lacking; no much larger clone is found one base away.

Points the paper makes about the study in general: During validation, the model predicted progression to ophthalmopathy a median of approximately six months ahead of onset, with around 70% sensitivity and about 72% specificity. No statistical method was used to set the sample size in advance, and investigators knew the group allocation. A 13 V-J signature model separated ophthalmopathy from stable hyperthyroidism, with over 85% sensitivity and 81% to 83% specificity in cross-validation and 80%/75% in testing. Most expanded thyroid clonotypes (frequency above 0.001) were also detected in blood, a finding suggesting that blood repertoires may reflect thyroid immune responses.

The TCR beta CDR3 regions were amplified from RNA transcripts. The TCR CDR3 was subjected to a first round of RT-PCR using the HTBI primer set and the Qiagen OneStep RT-PCR kit. The libraries were constructed in a second round of multiplex PCR and then size-selected and purified. Sequencing of the libraries was done on an Illumina HiSeq2000 using paired-end 100 bp reads. Under the source paper's analysis protocol: SOAPnuke was used to process the raw data, throwing out any read that contained adapters or uncalled bases, had a mean Phred below 15, or lacked an exact constant-primer or identifier match. COPE v1.2.5 was used to merge high-quality paired reads, and clonotypes were defined as unique nucleotide sequences. MiTCR v1.1 was used to align the clonotypes against IMGT TRBV, TRBD and TRBJ reference segments. The analysis was restricted to V-J combinations with a frequency above 0.0001, which together covered 99.2% of the repertoires. The TCS score was defined as F50 (clonal expansion) divided by E x V (chaos), with BLOSUM62-based TCRdist calculated between CDR3 peptides within each V-J. Welch's t-statistics and random forest reduced just over 500 V-J features to 13, which were used in a naive Bayes classifier (R e1071). The similarity between thyroid and blood repertoires was quantified using the Morisita-Horn index. TCRdb redid the processing of the public reads, applying fastp at Q25 and MiXCR, and retained in-frame beta chains. CDR3 protein sequences are deduplicated, and each keeps its most common genes and DNA. V and J calls and clone size were set by TCRdb, not the authors. In all, the sample holds about 580,000 distinct CDR3 sequences, and 46% of those were seen once. The ten largest clones take up about 7.8% of the sample.

V gives up 8 bases and J gives up 3 bases, and the segment between their germline ends measures 16 bases. The germline V gene specifies SQVTM as CDR1 and ANQGSEA as CDR2. The CDR3 sequence holds 13 residues, the cysteine and phenylalanine included. Just CDR3 DNA is preserved here, 39 bases in frame from base 1. Sequencing used peripheral blood or thyroid tissue (not recorded which). The chain employs TRBV29-1 and TRBJ1-2, with TRBD1 tentatively as D gene (5 bases match). The clonotype was recovered from a woman under 30 with Graves' hyperthyroidism. The CDR3 reads CSLVSGGDYGYTF. The DNA is as follows: TGCAGCTTGGTTTCTGGGGGGGACTATGGCTACACCTTC.